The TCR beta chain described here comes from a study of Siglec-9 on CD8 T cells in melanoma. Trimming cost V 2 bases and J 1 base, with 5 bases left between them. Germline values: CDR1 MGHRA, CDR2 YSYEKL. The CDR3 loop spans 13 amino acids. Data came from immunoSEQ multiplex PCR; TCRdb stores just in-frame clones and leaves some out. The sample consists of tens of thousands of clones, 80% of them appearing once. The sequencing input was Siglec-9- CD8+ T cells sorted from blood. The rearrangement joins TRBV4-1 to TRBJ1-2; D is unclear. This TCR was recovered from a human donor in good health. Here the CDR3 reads CASSQINNYGYTF. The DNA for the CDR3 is TGCGCCAGCAGCCAAATAAATAACTATGGCTACACCTTC.